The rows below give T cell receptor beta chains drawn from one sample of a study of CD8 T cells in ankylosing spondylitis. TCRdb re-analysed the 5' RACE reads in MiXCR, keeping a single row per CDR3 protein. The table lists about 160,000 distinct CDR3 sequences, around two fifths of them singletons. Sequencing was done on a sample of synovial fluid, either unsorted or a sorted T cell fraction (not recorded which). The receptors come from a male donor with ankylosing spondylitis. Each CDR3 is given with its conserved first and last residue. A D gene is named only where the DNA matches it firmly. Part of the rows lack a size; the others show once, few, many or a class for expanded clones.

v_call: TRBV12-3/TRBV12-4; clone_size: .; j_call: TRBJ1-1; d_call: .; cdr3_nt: TGTGCCAGCAGTTTGCTCGGACATGGGGGGGACACTGAAGCTTTCTTT; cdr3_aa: CASSLLGHGGDTEAFF
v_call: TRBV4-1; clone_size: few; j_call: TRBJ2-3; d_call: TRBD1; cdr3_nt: TGCGCCAGCAGCGAATCTCCCGGGACAGGGGGCCGGGATACGCAGTATTTT; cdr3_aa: CASSESPGTGGRDTQYF
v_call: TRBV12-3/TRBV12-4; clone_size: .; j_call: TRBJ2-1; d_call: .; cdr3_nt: TGTGCCAGCAGCCCTAGTGGGGGGCTGGAGTTCTTC; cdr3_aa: CASSPSGGLEFF
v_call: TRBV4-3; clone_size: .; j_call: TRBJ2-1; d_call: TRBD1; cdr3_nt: TGCGCCAGCAGATCAAAGGGACAGGGGGCGGATGAGCAGTTCTTC; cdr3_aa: CASRSKGQGADEQFF
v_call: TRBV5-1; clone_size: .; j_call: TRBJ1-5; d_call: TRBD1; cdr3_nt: TGCGCCAGCAGCTTAGGGACAGGGGATGCTCAGCCCCAGCATTTT; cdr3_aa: CASSLGTGDAQPQHF
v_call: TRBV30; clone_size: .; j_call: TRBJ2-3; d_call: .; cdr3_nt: TGTGCCTGGAGTGTGAGGGGACGACGGCTGCAGTATTTT; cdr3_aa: CAWSVRGRRLQYF
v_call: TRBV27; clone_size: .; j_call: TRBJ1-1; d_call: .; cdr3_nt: TGTGCCAGCAGTTCCCGGTCCCGGAACACTGAAGCTTTCTTT; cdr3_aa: CASSSRSRNTEAFF
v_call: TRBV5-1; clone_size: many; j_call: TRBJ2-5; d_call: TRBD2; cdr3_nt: TGCGCCAGCAGCCCTCCAATCGAAATGACTAGCGGGGGGGCCGAGGCTCCAGAGACCCAGTACTTC; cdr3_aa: CASSPPIEMTSGGAEAPETQYF
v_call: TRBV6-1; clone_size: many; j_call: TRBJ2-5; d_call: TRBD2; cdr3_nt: TGTGCCAGCAGTGAGGTAGCGGGGACTCAAGAGACCCAGTACTTC; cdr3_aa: CASSEVAGTQETQYF
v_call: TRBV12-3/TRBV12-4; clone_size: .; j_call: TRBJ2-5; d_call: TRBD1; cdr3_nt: TGTGCCAGCAGTTTAACAGGGGGAGAGACCCAGTACTTC; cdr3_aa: CASSLTGGETQYF
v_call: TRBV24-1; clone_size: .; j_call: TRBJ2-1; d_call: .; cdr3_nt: TGTGCCACCAGTGATTTGTTGCAGCCCGGTGAGCAGTTCTTC; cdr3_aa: CATSDLLQPGEQFF
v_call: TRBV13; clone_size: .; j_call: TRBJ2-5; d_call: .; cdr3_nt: TGTGCCAGCAGCTTAGATGTCAGCCAAGAGACCCAGTACTTC; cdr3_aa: CASSLDVSQETQYF
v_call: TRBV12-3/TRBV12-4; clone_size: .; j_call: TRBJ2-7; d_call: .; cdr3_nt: TGTGCCAGCAGTTTTATCAACCCGGACGAGCAGTACTTC; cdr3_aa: CASSFINPDEQYF
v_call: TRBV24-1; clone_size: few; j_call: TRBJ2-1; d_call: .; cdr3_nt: TGTGCCACCAGTGACTGGCTCTACAATGAGCAGTTCTTC; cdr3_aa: CATSDWLYNEQFF
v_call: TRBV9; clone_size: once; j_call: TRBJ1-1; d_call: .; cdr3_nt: TGTGCCAGCAGCCCTTTACCGGGCACTGAAGCTTTCTTT; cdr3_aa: CASSPLPGTEAFF
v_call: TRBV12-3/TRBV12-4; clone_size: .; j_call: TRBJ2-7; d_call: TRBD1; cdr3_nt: TGTGCCAGCAGTTTAGAAGAAATCCGGGACAGGGTAACCTACGAGCAGTACTTC; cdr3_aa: CASSLEEIRDRVTYEQYF
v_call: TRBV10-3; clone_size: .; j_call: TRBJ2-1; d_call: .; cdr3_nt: TGTGCCATCAGTGAGCCTCCACTGAGCTCCTACAATGAGCAGTTCTTC; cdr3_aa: CAISEPPLSSYNEQFF
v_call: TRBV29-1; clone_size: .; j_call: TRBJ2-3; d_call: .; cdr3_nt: TGCAGCGTCGAAAGGACGACAGATACGCAGTATTTT; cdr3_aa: CSVERTTDTQYF
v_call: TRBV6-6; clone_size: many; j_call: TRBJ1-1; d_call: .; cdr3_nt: TGTGCCGCGGGATGGGGGGTGAACACTGAAGCTTTCTTT; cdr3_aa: CAAGWGVNTEAFF
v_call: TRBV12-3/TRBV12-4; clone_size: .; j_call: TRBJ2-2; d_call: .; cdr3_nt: TGTGCCAGCAGTATATCCGGGGCCCGGTCCGGGGAGCTGTTTTTT; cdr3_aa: CASSISGARSGELFF
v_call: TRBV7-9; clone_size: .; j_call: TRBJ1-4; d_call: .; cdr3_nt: TGTGCCAGCAGCTCGCTGGATAATCTCAATGAAAACTATTTT; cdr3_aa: CASSSLDNLNENYF
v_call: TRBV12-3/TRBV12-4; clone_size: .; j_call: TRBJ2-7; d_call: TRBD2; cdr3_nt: TGTGCCAGCAGTACGACTAGCGGGAGGACCGAGCAGTACTTC; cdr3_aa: CASSTTSGRTEQYF
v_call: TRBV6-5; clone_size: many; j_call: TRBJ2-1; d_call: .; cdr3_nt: TGTGCCAGCAGTTACTCCCTAGGCAATGAGCAGTTCTTC; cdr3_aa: CASSYSLGNEQFF
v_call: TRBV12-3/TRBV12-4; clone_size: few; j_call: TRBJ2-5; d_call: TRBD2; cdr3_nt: TGTGCCAGCAGTCAGACGACTAGCAGAAGGAGAGAGACCCAGTACTTC; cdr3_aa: CASSQTTSRRRETQYF
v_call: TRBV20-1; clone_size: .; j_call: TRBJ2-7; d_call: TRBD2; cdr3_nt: TGCAGTGCTCAACTTGGGCTAGCGGGGACCTACGAGCAGTACTTC; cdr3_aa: CSAQLGLAGTYEQYF
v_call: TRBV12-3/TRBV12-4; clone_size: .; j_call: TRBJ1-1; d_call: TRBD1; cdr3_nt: TGTGCCAGCAGTTTGATGGGGGACAGGGAGGCTTTCTTT; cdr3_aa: CASSLMGDREAFF
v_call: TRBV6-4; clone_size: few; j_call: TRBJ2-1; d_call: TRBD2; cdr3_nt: TGTGCCAGCAGTGACTCAGCGGGGGGGCACAATGAGCAGTTCTTC; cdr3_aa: CASSDSAGGHNEQFF